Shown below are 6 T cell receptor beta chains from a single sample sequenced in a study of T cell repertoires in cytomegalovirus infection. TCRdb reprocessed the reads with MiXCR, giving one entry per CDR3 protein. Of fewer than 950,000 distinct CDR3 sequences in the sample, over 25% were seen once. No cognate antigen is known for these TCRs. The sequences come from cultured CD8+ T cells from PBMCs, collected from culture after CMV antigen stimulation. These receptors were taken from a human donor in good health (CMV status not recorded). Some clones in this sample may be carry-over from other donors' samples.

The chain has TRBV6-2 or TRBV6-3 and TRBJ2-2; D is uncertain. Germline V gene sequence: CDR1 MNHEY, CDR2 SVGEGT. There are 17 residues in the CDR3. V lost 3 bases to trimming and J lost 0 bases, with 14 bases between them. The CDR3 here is CASSYWAEHANTGELFF. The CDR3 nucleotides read TGTGCCAGCAGTTATTGGGCAGAACACGCGAACACCGGGGAGCTGTTTTTT.

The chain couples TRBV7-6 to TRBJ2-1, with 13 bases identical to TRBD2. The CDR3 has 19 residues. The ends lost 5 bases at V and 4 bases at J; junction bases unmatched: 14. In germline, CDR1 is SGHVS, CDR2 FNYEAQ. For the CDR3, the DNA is TGTGCCAGCAGCCTACGGACTAGCGGGGGTCTCTCAAAGTACAATGAGCAGTTCTTC. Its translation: CASSLRTSGGLSKYNEQFF.

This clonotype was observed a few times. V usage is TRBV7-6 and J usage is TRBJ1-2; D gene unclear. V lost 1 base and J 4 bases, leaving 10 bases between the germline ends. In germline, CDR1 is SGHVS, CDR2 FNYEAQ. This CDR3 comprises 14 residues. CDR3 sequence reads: CASSLEVDLYGYTF. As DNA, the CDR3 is TGTGCCAGCAGCTTAGAGGTTGACCTCTATGGCTACACCTTC.

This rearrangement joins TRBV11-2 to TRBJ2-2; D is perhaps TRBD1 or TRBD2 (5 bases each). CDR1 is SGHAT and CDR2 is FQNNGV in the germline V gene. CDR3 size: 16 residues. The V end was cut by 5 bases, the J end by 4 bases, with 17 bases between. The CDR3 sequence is CASSGIALGGTGELFF. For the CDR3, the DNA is TGTGCCAGCAGCGGGATAGCCCTTGGGGGCACCGGGGAGCTGTTTTTT. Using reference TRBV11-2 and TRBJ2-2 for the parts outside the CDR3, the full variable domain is EAGVAQSPRYKIIEKRQSVAFWCNPISGHATLYWYQQILGQGPKLLIQFQNNGVVDDSQLPKDRFSAERLKGVDSTLKIQPAKLEDSAVYLCASSGIALGGTGELFFGEGSRLTVL.

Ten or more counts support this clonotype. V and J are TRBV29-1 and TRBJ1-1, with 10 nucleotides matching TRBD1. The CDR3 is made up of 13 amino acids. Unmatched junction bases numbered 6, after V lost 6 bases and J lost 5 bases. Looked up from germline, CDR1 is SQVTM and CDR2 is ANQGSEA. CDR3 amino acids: CSVHRTGGTEAFF. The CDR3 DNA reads TGCAGCGTCCACCGGACAGGGGGGACTGAAGCTTTCTTT.

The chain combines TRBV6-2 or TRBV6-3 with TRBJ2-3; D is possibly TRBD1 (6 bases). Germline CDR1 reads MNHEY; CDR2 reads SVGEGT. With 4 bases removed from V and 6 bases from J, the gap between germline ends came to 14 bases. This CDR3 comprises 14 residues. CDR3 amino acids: CASSFRTVLDTQYF. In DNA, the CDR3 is TGTGCCAGCAGTTTCCGGACAGTCTTGGATACGCAGTATTTT.